Each of the 10 T cell receptor beta chains below was sequenced from the same sample in a study of a mutant IDH1 vaccine in newly diagnosed glioma. Assay: immunoSEQ multiplex PCR; the TCRdb copy retains only in-frame clones and omits some. The sample lists 60,000 to 75,000 clones; 70% to 85% were seen once. Time point given: week 11, during vaccination. The investigators gave 300 ug of mutant IDH1 20-mer peptide in each vaccine dose, together with topical imiquimod. No antigen has been assigned to these receptors. Sequencing used PBMCs, obtained from a glioma patient whose treatment included an IDH1 peptide vaccine. The receptors were sampled from a man between 25 and 39 years old with glioma.

V and J are TRBV4-3 and TRBJ1-2, with TRBD1 as a possible D gene (6 bases). CDR1 LGHNA and CDR2 YSLEER come from the germline V gene. This CDR3 is built from 15 residues. Trimming shortened V by 3 bases and J by 4 bases, and 15 bases separated the two germline ends. CDR3 in amino acids: CASSHRAGEGYGYTF. The CDR3 coding sequence is TGCGCCAGCAGCCACCGAGCAGGGGAAGGCTATGGCTACACCTTC.

V and J are TRBV7-9 and TRBJ2-5, with 11 bases fitting TRBD1. From germline, CDR1 is SEHNR and CDR2 FQNEAQ (reference sequence). V lost 1 base to trimming and J lost 5 bases; unmatched junction nucleotides: 3. The CDR3 extends over 15 amino acids. The CDR3 region is CASSLGTGGKETQYF. CDR3 nucleotides: TGTGCCAGCAGCTTAGGGACAGGGGGCAAGGAGACCCAGTACTTC. Full variable domain (rest looked up from reference TRBV7-9 and TRBJ2-5): DTGVSQNPRHKITKRGQNVTFRCDPISEHNRLYWYRQTLGQGPEFLTYFQNEAQLEKSRLLSDRFSAERPKGSFSTLEIQRTEQGDSAMYLCASSLGTGGKETQYFGPGTRLLVL.

In DNA form, the CDR3 reads TGTGCCAGCAGTTGCTCGGCCGGGAAGGGATCCTACGAGCAGTACTTC. Its translation: CASSCSAGKGSYEQYF. The rearrangement uses TRBV6-5 and TRBJ2-7; a weak D match, TRBD2 (5 bases). The CDR3 extends over 16 amino acids. The germline gives CDR1 MNHEY, CDR2 SVGAGI. V lost 4 bases and J 1 base, leaving 17 bases between the germline ends.

The chain employs TRBV5-1 and TRBJ1-1, with TRBD1 matching 8 bases. Trimming removed 2 bases from V and 0 bases from J; junction bases left unmatched: 3. The CDR3 is 15 amino acids. The germline V gene has CDR1 SGHRS and CDR2 YFSETQ. DNA for the CDR3: TGCGCCAGCAGCTTTAACAGGGGGGTGAACACTGAAGCTTTCTTT. It codes for CASSFNRGVNTEAFF.

There are a few counts of this clone. The CDR3 DNA reads TGTGCCAGCAGCTTACCAAGGAACATACAGCCCCAGCATTTT. Translation: CASSLPRNIQPQHF. J is TRBJ1-5 and V is TRBV7-6; no reliable D call. Trimming removed 2 bases from V and 7 bases from J, with 12 bases in between. Germline values: CDR1 SGHVS, CDR2 FNYEAQ. The CDR3 length is 14 residues.

Comments on this clone: Other DNA sequences in the same sample also yield this CDR3. The chain recombines TRBV19 with TRBJ1-1; D not certain. The V end lost 6 bases, the J end lost 0 bases, and 11 bases lay between the germline ends. CDR1 is LNHDA and CDR2 is SQIVND in the germline V gene (reference sequence). The CDR3 runs to 14 residues. CDR3 DNA: TGTGCCAGTAGCCGGGTTGGAATGAACACTGAAGCTTTCTTT. Protein sequence: CASSRVGMNTEAFF.

The chain combines TRBV9 with TRBJ2-5; D is uncertain. Germline V lookup: CDR1 SGDLS, CDR2 YYNGEE. V dropped 4 bases and J dropped 5 bases, with 15 bases sitting between them. The CDR3 is 14 residues long. The CDR3: CASSTLPNGETQYF. The DNA of the CDR3 is TGTGCCAGCAGCACCTTACCTAATGGGGAGACCCAGTACTTC.

In this sample, this clone turned up a few times. The chain joins TRBV30 to TRBJ2-7, with a tentative D call TRBD2 (5 bases). V lost 4 bases, J lost 2 bases, and 9 bases lay in between. The CDR3 runs to 12 residues. CDR1 GTSNPN and CDR2 SVGIG come from the germline V gene (reference sequence). The CDR3 here is CAWTSGPYEQYF. The CDR3 nucleotides are TGTGCCTGGACCAGCGGCCCCTACGAGCAGTACTTC.

This clone was seen just once. This sequence joins TRBV5-1 and TRBJ2-3; D is unclear. The CDR3 runs to 14 residues. The ends were cut back, 4 bases at V and 0 bases at J, with 9 bases in the middle. Germline CDR1 SGHRS, CDR2 YFSETQ. CDR3 region: CASSLTTSTDTQYF. In nucleotides, the CDR3 is TGCGCCAGCAGCCTAACGACAAGCACAGATACGCAGTATTTT.

The V call is TRBV2, the J call TRBJ1-1; weak D call: TRBD1 (6 bases). The CDR3 runs 19 residues. Germline CDR1 and CDR2: SNHLY and FYNNEI. Trimming removed 3 bases from V and 7 bases from J, with 30 bases in between. Here the CDR3 DNA reads TGTGCCAGCAGTGACTTGCTGGACAGTACCCCTAGGACAGCGGTTGAAGCTTTCTTT. Translated: CASSDLLDSTPRTAVEAFF.